This TCR beta chain was sequenced for a study of beta chain features in type 1 diabetes. Per germline, CDR1 SEHNR and CDR2 FQNEAQ (reference sequence). V was clipped by 4 bases and J by 9 bases, with 7 bases between them. This CDR3 has 11 residues. Of note for this clone: No antigen is known for it.

General study results and limits: Within each of all four CD4+ subsets, Type 1 diabetes patients had TCRB CDR3s that were moderately but significantly shorter.

Every sorted population was more than 95% pure. Expressed TCRB transcripts were sequenced after all isolated RNA was converted to cDNA. Assay used: immunoSEQ multiplex PCR; TCRdb lists only in-frame clones, some missing. The sample comprises 350,000 to 400,000 clones, roughly 12% of which are singletons, and 0.0095% to 0.012% rests with the top ten. The sequence was obtained from a woman in her late teens or twenties with type 1 diabetes. Input material: naive CD4+ T cells from blood. The V call is TRBV7-9, the J call TRBJ2-1; D is ambiguous. The CDR3 reads CASSSHFEQFF. The DNA of the CDR3 is TGTGCCAGCAGCTCTCACTTTGAGCAGTTCTTC.